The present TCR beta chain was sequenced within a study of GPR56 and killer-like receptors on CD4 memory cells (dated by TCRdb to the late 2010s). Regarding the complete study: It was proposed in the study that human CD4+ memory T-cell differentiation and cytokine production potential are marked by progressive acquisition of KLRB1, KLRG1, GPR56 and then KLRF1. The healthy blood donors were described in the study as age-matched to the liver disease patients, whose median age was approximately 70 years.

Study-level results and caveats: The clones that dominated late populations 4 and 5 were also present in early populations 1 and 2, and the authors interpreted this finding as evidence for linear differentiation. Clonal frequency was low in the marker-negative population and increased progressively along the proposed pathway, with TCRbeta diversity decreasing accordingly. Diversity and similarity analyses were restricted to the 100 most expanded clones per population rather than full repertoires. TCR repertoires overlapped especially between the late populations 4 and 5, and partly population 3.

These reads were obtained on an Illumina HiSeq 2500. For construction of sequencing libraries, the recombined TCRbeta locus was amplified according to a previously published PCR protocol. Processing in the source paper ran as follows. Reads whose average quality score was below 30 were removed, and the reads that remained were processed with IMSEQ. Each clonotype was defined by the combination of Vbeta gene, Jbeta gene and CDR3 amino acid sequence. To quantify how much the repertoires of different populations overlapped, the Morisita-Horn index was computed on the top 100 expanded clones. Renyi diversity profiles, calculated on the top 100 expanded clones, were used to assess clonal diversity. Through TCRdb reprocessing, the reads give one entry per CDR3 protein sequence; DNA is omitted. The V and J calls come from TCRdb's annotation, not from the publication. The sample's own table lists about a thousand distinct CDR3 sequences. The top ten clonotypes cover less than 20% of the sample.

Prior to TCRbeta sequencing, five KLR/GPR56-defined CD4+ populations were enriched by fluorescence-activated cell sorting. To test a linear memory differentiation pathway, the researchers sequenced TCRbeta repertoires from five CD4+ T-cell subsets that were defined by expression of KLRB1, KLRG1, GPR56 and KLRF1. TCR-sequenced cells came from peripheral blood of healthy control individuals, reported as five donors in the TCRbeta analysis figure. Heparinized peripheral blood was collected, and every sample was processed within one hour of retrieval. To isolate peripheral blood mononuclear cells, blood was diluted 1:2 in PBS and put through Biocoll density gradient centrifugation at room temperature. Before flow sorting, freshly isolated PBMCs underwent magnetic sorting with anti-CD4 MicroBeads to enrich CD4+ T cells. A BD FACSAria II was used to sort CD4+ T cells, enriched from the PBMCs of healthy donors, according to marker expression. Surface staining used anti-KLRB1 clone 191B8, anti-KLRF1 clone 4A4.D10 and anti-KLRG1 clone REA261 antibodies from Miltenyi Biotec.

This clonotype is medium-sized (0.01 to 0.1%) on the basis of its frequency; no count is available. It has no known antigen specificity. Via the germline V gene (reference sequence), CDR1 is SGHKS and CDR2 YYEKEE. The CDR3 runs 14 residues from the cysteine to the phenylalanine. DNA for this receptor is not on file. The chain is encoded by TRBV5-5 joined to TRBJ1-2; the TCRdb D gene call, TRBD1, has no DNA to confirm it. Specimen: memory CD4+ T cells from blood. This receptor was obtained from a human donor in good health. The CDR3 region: CASSLGQALYGYTF.